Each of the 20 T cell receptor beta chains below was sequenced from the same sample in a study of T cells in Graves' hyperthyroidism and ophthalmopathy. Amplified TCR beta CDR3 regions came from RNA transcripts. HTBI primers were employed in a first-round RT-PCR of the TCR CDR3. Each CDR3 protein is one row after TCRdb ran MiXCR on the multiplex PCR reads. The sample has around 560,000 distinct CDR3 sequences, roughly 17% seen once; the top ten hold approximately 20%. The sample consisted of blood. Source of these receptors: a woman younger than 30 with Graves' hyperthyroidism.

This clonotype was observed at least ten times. The CDR3 DNA sequence: TGTGCCAGCACGGAAGTTAGGGACGTGAACACCGGGGAGCTGTTTTTT. Its translation is CASTEVRDVNTGELFF. The V and J genes are TRBV12-3 or TRBV12-4 and TRBJ2-2; D is perhaps TRBD1 or TRBD2 (5 bases each). The V end was cut by 7 bases, the J end by 1 base, with 16 bases between. The CDR3 is made up of 16 amino acids.

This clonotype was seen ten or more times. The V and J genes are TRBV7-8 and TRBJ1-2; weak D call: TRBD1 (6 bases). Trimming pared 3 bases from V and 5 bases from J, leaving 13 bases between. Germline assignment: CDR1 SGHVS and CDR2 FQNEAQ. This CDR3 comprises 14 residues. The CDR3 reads CASSLSTGPYGYTF. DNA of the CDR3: TGTGCCAGCAGCTTGTCTACAGGGCCTTATGGCTACACCTTC.

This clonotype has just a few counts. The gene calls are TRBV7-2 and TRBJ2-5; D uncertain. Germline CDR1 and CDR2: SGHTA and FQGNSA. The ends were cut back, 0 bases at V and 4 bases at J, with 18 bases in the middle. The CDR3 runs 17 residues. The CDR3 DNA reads TGTGCCAGCAGCTTAGCTTTCCCAGACATCCACGGAGAGACCCAGTACTTC. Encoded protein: CASSLAFPDIHGETQYF.

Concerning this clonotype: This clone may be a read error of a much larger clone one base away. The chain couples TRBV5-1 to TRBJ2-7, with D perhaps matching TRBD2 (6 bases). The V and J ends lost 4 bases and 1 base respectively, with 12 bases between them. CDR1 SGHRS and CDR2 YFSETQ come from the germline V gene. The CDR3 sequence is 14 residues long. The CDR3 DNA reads TGCGCCAGCAGCGGACCGGGAGTGTCCTACGAGCAGTACTTC. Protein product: CASSGPGVSYEQYF.

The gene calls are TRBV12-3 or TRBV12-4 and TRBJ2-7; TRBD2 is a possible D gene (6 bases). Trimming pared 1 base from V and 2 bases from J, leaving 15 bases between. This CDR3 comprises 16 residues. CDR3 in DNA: TGTGCCAGCAGTTTAGTAGGGTTGGGGACTCCCTACGAGCAGTACTTC. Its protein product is CASSLVGLGTPYEQYF.

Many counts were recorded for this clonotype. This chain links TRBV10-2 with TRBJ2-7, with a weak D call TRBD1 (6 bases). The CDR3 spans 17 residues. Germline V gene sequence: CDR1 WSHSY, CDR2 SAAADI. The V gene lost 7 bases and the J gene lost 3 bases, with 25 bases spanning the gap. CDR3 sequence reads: CASKELVWGPKNYEQYF. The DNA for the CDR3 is TGCGCCAGCAAGGAATTGGTCTGGGGGCCCAAAAACTACGAGCAGTACTTC.

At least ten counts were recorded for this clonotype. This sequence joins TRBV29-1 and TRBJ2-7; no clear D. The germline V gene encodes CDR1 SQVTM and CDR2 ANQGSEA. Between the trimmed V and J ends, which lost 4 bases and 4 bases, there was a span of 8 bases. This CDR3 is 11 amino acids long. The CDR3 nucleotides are TGCAGCGTTGCCCAGACATACGAGCAGTACTTC. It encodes CSVAQTYEQYF.

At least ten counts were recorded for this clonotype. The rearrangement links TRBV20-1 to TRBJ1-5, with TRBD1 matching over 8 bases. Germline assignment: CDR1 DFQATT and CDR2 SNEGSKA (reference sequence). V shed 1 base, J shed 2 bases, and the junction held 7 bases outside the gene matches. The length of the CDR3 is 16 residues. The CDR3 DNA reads TGCAGTGCTAGAGCCCAGGGGGCTCAGGGCAATCAGCCCCAGCATTTT. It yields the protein CSARAQGAQGNQPQHF.

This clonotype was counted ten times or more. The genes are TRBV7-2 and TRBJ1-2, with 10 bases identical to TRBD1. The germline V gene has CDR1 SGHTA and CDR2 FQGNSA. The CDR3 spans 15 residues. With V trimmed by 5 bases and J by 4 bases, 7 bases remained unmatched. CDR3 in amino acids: CASSLSGQGTYGYTF. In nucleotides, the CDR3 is TGTGCCAGCAGCCTTTCGGGACAGGGGACCTATGGCTACACCTTC. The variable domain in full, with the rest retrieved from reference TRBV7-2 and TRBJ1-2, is GAGVSQSPSNKVTEKGKDVELRCDPISGHTALYWYRQSLGQGLEFLIYFQGNSAPDKSGLPSDRFSAERTGGSVSTLTIQRTQQEDSAVYLCASSLSGQGTYGYTFGSGTRLTVV.

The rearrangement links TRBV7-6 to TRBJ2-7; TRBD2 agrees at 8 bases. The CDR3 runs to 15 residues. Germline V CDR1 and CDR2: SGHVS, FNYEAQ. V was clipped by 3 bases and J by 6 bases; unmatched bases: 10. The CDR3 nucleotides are TGTGCCAGCAGCTTCCAAACGGGGGGGCTCGCCGAGCAGTACTTC. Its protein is CASSFQTGGLAEQYF.

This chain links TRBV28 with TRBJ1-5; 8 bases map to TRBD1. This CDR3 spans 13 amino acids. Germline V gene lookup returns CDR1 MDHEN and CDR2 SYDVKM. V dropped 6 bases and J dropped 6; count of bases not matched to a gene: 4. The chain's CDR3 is CASSGQGAQPQHF. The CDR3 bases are TGTGCCAGCAGCGGACAGGGTGCTCAGCCCCAGCATTTT.

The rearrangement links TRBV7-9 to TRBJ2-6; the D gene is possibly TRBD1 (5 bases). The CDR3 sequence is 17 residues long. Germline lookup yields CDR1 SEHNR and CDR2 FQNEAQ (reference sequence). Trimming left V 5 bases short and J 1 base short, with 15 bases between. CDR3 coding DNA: TGTGCCAGCAGCCCAGGATGGACAAATTCTGGGGCCAACGTCCTGACTTTC. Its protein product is CASSPGWTNSGANVLTF.

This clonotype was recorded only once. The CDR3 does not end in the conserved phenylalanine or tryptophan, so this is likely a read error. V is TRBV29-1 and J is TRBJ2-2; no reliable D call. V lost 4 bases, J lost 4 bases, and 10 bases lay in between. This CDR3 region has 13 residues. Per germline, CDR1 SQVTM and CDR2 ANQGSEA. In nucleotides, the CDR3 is TGCAGCGTTGTTTTCCGGTTCACCGGGGAGCTGTTTCTT. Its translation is CSVVFRFTGELFL.

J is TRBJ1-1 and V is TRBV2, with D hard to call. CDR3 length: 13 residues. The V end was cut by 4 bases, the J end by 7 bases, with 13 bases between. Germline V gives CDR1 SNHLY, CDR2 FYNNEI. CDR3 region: CASSGMGLGEAFF. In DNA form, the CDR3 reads TGTGCCAGCAGTGGGATGGGTTTAGGTGAAGCTTTCTTT.

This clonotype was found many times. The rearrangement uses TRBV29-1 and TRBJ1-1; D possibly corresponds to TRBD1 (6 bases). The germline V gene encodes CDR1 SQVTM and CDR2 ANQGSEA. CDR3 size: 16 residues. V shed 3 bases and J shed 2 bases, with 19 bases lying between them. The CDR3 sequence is CSVDPTQGRKNTEAFF. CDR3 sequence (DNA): TGCAGCGTTGACCCGACACAGGGCAGGAAAAACACTGAAGCTTTCTTT.

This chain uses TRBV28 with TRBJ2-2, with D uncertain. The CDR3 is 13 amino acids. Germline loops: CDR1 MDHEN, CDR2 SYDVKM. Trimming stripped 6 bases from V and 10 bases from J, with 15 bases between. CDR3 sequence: CASSLLLLSELFF. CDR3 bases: TGTGCCAGCAGCCTTCTCCTTCTTTCGGAGCTGTTTTTT.

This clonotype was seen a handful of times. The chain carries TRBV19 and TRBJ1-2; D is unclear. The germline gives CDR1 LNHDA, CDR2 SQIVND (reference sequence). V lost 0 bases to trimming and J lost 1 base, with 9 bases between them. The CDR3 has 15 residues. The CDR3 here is CASSIDGRNNYGYTF. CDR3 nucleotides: TGTGCCAGTAGTATAGACGGCAGAAATAACTATGGCTACACCTTC.

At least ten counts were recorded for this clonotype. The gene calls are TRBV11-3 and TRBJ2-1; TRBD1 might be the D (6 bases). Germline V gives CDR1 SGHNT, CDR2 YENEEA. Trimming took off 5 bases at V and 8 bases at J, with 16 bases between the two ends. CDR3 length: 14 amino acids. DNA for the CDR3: TGTGCCAGCAGCCAGGGGTACAGCGAGTATGAGCAGTTCTTC. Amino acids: CASSQGYSEYEQFF.

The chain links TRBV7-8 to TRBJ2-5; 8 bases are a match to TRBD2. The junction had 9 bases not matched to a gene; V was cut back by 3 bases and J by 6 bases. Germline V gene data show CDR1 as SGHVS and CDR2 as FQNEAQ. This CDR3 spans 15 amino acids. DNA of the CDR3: TGTGCCAGCAGCTTCAGCGGGAGTGTTGGAAAGACCCAGTACTTC. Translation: CASSFSGSVGKTQYF.

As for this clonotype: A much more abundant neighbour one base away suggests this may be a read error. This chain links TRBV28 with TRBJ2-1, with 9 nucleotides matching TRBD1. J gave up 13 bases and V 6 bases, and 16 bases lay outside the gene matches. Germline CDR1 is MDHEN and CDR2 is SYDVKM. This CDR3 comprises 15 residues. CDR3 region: CASSRTGASRETQFF. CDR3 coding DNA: TGTGCCAGCAGCCGGACAGGGGCCTCCCGGGAGACCCAGTTCTTC.